The 24 T cell receptor beta chains below all came from one sample that was sequenced in a study of molecular identifiers for immune sequencing clone quantification. TCRdb reprocessed the PCR reads via MiXCR and lists one record per CDR3 protein. The table records about 67,000 distinct CDR3 sequences, less than 20% of them present only once. Sequenced material: naive CD8+ T cells from blood, with Jurkat cell RNA spiked in. Described subset: FACS-sorted CD8+CD4-CCR7+CD45RA+ naive T cells. The source of these receptors is a human donor in good health. Some libraries in this study had Jurkat cell RNA spiked in.

This clonotype was seen only once. A read error may be the cause here, since a much bigger clone is one base away. J is TRBJ1-1 and V is TRBV20-1; D is unresolved. With 5 bases removed from V and 7 bases from J, the gap between germline ends came to 11 bases. The CDR3 loop spans 11 amino acids. Per the germline V gene, CDR1 is DFQATT and CDR2 is SNEGSKA (reference sequence). The CDR3 sequence: CSAEDVGEAFF. The CDR3 DNA sequence: TGCAGTGCTGAGGACGTAGGTGAAGCTTTCTTT.

This clonotype was observed at least ten times. The chain uses TRBV2 and TRBJ2-7; the match to TRBD1 covers 8 bases. With 2 bases clipped from V and 4 bases from J, the junction kept 7 bases outside the gene matches. The CDR3 totals 15 residues. CDR1 is SNHLY and CDR2 is FYNNEI in the germline V gene. CDR3 region: CASSEWAGGRYEQYF. Written as DNA, the CDR3 is TGTGCCAGCAGTGAATGGGCAGGGGGCCGATACGAGCAGTACTTC.

This clonotype has at least ten counts. The chain employs TRBV7-9 and TRBJ2-7; 9 bases agree with TRBD2. V lost 3 bases to trimming and J lost 4 bases; unmatched junction nucleotides: 4. Germline V gene sequence: CDR1 SEHNR, CDR2 FQNEAQ (reference sequence). The CDR3 contains 14 residues. The CDR3 DNA reads as TGTGCCAGCAGCTTCTCTAGCGGGATGTACGAGCAGTACTTC. Translated: CASSFSSGMYEQYF. The complete variable domain, with remaining parts taken from reference TRBV7-9 and TRBJ2-7, reads DTGVSQNPRHKITKRGQNVTFRCDPISEHNRLYWYRQTLGQGPEFLTYFQNEAQLEKSRLLSDRFSAERPKGSFSTLEIQRTEQGDSAMYLCASSFSSGMYEQYFGPGTRLTVT.

This clonotype was detected a few times. The chain recombines TRBV7-2 with TRBJ2-1, with 8 nucleotides matching TRBD2. This CDR3 region has 13 residues. CDR1 and CDR2 from the germline V gene are SGHTA and FQGNSA. The junction had 6 bases not matched to a gene; V was cut back by 5 bases and J by 9 bases. For the CDR3, the DNA is TGTGCCAGCAGCCCCGGGGGGGGTGGTGAGCAGTTCTTC. This sequence encodes CASSPGGGGEQFF.

About this clonotype: A single base separates this from a much larger clone, so it may be a read error. The rearrangement uses TRBV12-3 or TRBV12-4 and TRBJ2-3; 8 nucleotides agree with TRBD2. CDR3 size: 14 residues. CDR3 nucleotides: TGTGCCAGCAGTCCGCGGACTAGCACAGATACGCGGTATTTT. Protein product: CASSPRTSTDTRYF.

Of note for this clonotype: A much bigger clone sits one base away, suggesting this may be a read error. Likely a read error: the CDR3 ends without its conserved phenylalanine or tryptophan. This chain uses TRBV6-1 with TRBJ2-1; possibly TRBD1 or TRBD2 for D (5 bases each). The germline V and J ends were trimmed by 7 bases and 9 bases, with 13 bases remaining between them. Germline CDR1 is MNHNS and CDR2 is SASEGT. The CDR3 is made up of 12 amino acids. The CDR3 DNA reads as TGTGCCAGCAACGTAGGGACGATTGAGCAGTTCGTC. This codes for CASNVGTIEQFV.

This clonotype was detected a few times. V usage is TRBV27 and J usage is TRBJ2-2; a possible D gene is TRBD2 (6 bases). Per the germline V gene, CDR1 is MNHEY and CDR2 is SMNVEV (reference sequence). The CDR3 contains 17 residues. Trimming left V 5 bases short and J 7 bases short, with 23 bases between. In DNA, the CDR3 is TGTGCCAGCAGTCATGGTACTAGCTCCCTTTTCGGCGGGGAGCTGTTTTTT. Translated, it gives CASSHGTSSLFGGELFF.

The table lists this clonotype with many counts. The gene calls are TRBV7-2 and TRBJ2-7; tentatively, D is TRBD2 (6 bases). Trimming shortened V by 4 bases and J by 7 bases, and 8 bases separated the two germline ends. CDR1 and CDR2 from the germline V gene are SGHTA and FQGNSA. The CDR3 length is 11 residues. The CDR3 DNA reads TGTGCCAGCAGCTGGGCGGGGGAGCAGTACTTC. This encodes CASSWAGEQYF. Full variable domain (rest looked up from reference TRBV7-2 and TRBJ2-7): GAGVSQSPSNKVTEKGKDVELRCDPISGHTALYWYRQSLGQGLEFLIYFQGNSAPDKSGLPSDRFSAERTGGSVSTLTIQRTQQEDSAVYLCASSWAGEQYFGPGTRLTVT.

Comment on this clonotype: One base away lies a much larger clone, so this may be a sequencing read error. The chain recombines TRBV4-3 with TRBJ2-7; 7 nucleotides align to TRBD2. CDR1 LGHNA and CDR2 YSLEER come from the germline V gene. The CDR3 has 16 amino acids. The V and J ends lost 1 base and 7 bases, in that order; junction bases with no gene match: 13. The CDR3 region has the DNA TGCGCCAGCAGCCAAGTGGGGCCAGCGGGACCGCGAGAGCAGTACTTC. Encoded protein: CASSQVGPAGPREQYF.

The table lists this clonotype with many counts. The chain couples TRBV4-2 to TRBJ2-7; 8 bases fit TRBD2. This CDR3 has 16 residues. The germline gives CDR1 LGHNA, CDR2 YNFKEQ. The trim removed 0 bases at V and 2 bases at J, leaving 6 bases unmatched. DNA of the CDR3: TGTGCCAGCAGCCAAGATCTAAGCGGGAGCACCTACGAGCAGTACTTC. It specifies CASSQDLSGSTYEQYF.

The chain employs TRBV20-1 and TRBJ2-7; D is possibly TRBD1 (5 bases). CDR1 is DFQATT and CDR2 is SNEGSKA in the germline V gene (reference sequence). This CDR3 comprises 13 residues. The ends were cut back, 2 bases at V and 6 bases at J, with 14 bases in the middle. CDR3 sequence (DNA): TGCAGTGCTAGACTGGGTGGAAGGGGCGAGCAGTACTTC. Encoded protein: CSARLGGRGEQYF.

This clonotype was detected ten times or more. This rearrangement joins TRBV4-3 to TRBJ2-1; 8 bases line up with TRBD2. CDR1 LGHNA and CDR2 YSLEER come from the germline V gene. V gave up 8 bases and J gave up 2 bases; unmatched junction bases: 11. The CDR3 is made up of 16 amino acids. CDR3 nucleotide sequence: TGCGCCAGCTCACAAGAAGAGACTAGCGCCTACAATGAGCAGTTCTTC. It specifies CASSQEETSAYNEQFF.

This clonotype showed up just once. A much larger clone differs by one base, so this may be a read error. J is TRBJ2-1 and V is TRBV28; 11 nucleotides match TRBD2. The CDR3 runs to 15 residues. Germline lookup yields CDR1 MDHEN and CDR2 SYDVKM. In DNA, the CDR3 is TGTGCCAGCAGCCTACTAGCGGGAGTATACAGTGAGCAGTTCTTC. It codes for CASSLLAGVYSEQFF.

This clonotype turned up a few times. This may be a read error: a much more frequent sequence differs by one nucleotide. The chain employs TRBV7-9 and TRBJ2-7; D gene uncertain. The CDR3 totals 13 residues. Germline V gives CDR1 SEHNR, CDR2 FQNEAQ (reference sequence). V was shortened by 8 bases and J by 2 bases, with 13 bases between the two germline ends. Written as DNA, the CDR3 is TGTGCCAGCGGCCCGACCCATACCTACGAGCAGTACTTC. It is translated as CASGPTHTYEQYF.

This clonotype was observed many times. This rearrangement joins TRBV1 to TRBJ1-2; TRBD1 is the table's D call and was not checked against the DNA. TRBV1 is recorded as a pseudogene. CDR3 length: 16 residues. The CDR3 loop reads CTSRGQATRNNYGYTF. The CDR3 nucleotides read TGCACCAGCAGGGGACAGGCGACGCGAAATAACTATGGCTACACCTTC.

This clonotype was recorded at least ten times. The chain is built from TRBV29-1 and TRBJ2-3, with no clear D. V dropped 4 bases and J dropped 2 bases, with 13 bases sitting between them. The CDR3 extends over 14 amino acids. CDR1 SQVTM and CDR2 ANQGSEA come from the germline V gene. Here the CDR3 reads CSVAGLGNTDTQYF. In DNA, the CDR3 is TGCAGCGTTGCGGGCTTAGGGAACACAGATACGCAGTATTTT.

In regard to this clonotype: A much larger clone lies a single base off, so this may be a read error. This chain's CDR3 is CASSSTSGATGTQYF. CDR3 sequence (DNA): TGTGCCAGCAGCTCCACTAGCGGGGCCACAGGTACGCAGTATTTT. This chain connects TRBV7-3 to TRBJ2-3, with 10 bases lining up with TRBD2. The CDR3 length is 15 residues. Germline-derived CDR1 and CDR2 are SGHTA and FQGTGA.

Notes on this clonotype: Just one base apart from a much larger clone, this may be a read error. CDR3 DNA: TGTGCCAGCAGTCACATCGGCGAGGCTGGAAAACTGTTTTTT. Translation gives CASSHIGEAGKLFF. The chain is built from TRBV6-6 and TRBJ1-4, with D uncertain. V dropped 5 bases and J dropped 10 bases, with 17 bases sitting between them. Germline values: CDR1 MNHNY, CDR2 SVGAGI (reference sequence). The CDR3 length is 14 residues.

The chain combines TRBV28 with TRBJ2-7, with 9 bases lining up with TRBD1. Trimming took 6 bases from V and 4 from J; bases not matched to a gene: 13. The CDR3 extends over 16 amino acids. Germline loops: CDR1 MDHEN, CDR2 SYDVKM. The DNA for the CDR3 is TGTGCCAGCAGCCTCCACAGGACAGGGGTCACATACGAGCAGTACTTC. Its translation is CASSLHRTGVTYEQYF.

In the case of this clonotype: A much larger clone is a single base away; this may be a read error. The gene calls are TRBV19 and TRBJ2-7; 7 nucleotides line up with TRBD2. The V gene's germline CDR1 is LNHDA and CDR2 SQIVND (reference sequence). Trimming cost V 4 bases and J 4 bases; bases outside gene matches: 10. The CDR3 has 15 residues. The CDR3 DNA follows: TGTGCCAGTAGTAAACCGCGGGAGTCCGGTTACGAGCAGTACTTC. This codes for CASSKPRESGYEQYF.

The CDR3 reads CASSHTGTANTEAFF. As DNA, the CDR3 is TGTGCCAGCAGTCATACCGGGACAGCGAACACTGAAGCTTTCTTT. The V call is TRBV6-1, the J call TRBJ1-1, with 7 nucleotides matching TRBD1. V gave up 5 bases and J gave up 1 base; unmatched junction bases: 7. This CDR3 spans 15 amino acids. Germline lookup yields CDR1 MNHNS and CDR2 SASEGT.

This clonotype was observed at least ten times. The rearrangement links TRBV27 to TRBJ2-5, with D unresolved. Trimming left V 2 bases short and J 2 bases short, with 9 bases between. From germline, CDR1 is MNHEY and CDR2 SMNVEV (reference sequence). The CDR3 covers 14 residues. The CDR3 here is CASSLVAEQETQYF. The CDR3 region has the DNA TGTGCCAGCAGTTTAGTCGCGGAACAAGAGACCCAGTACTTC.

This clonotype was seen repeatedly, ten times or more. The rearrangement uses TRBV6-5 and TRBJ1-1; D is perhaps TRBD1 (6 bases). CDR3 length equals 13 residues. The germline CDR1 and CDR2 sequences are MNHEY and SVGAGI. The V end lost 7 bases, the J end lost 4 bases, and 13 bases lay between the germline ends. The CDR3 DNA reads as TGTGCCAGCACCTTACAGGGTGGCACTGAAGCTTTCTTT. Translating gives CASTLQGGTEAFF.

This clonotype was detected many times. The V call is TRBV10-3, the J call TRBJ2-6, with D possibly TRBD2 on 5 matching bases. The germline V and J ends were trimmed by 7 bases and 0 bases, with 7 bases remaining between them. Looked up from germline, CDR1 is ENHRY and CDR2 is SYGVKD. The CDR3 runs 14 residues. CDR3 region: CAIMGSSGANVLTF. For the CDR3, the DNA is TGTGCCATCATGGGGAGCTCTGGGGCCAACGTCCTGACTTTC.